These T cell receptor beta chains were read from a single sample in a study of CD8+CD57+ T cells in acquired aplastic anemia. TCRdb re-called the reads through MiXCR, storing one row per CDR3 protein. Here the sample spans more than 150,000 distinct CDR3 sequences, around half being singletons. The sequencing sample was made of sorted CD4+, CD8+, or CD8+CD57+ T cells (not recorded which) from PBMCs. The receptor set was obtained from a human donor with aplastic anemia. The CDR3 runs from the conserved cysteine through the conserved F or W. The order of the fields is V gene, clone size, J gene, D gene, CDR3 protein, CDR3 DNA. D genes are given only for firm matches. Expanded clones get a size class; other rows say once, few or many, or leave the size out.

>TRBV10-3|-|TRBJ2-7|TRBD1
CARPGQGAYEQYF
TGTGCCAGACCGGGACAGGGGGCCTACGAGCAGTACTTC
>TRBV20-1|few|TRBJ1-6|-
CSAPGPSSYNSPLHF
TGCAGTGCCCCAGGGCCAAGCTCCTATAATTCACCCCTCCACTTT
>TRBV3-1|few|TRBJ2-7|-
CASSQRHNEQYF
TGTGCCAGCAGCCAAAGACACAATGAGCAGTACTTC
>TRBV7-2|-|TRBJ1-3|-
CASSVDSFGNTIYF
TGTGCCAGCAGCGTCGACAGTTTTGGAAACACCATATATTTT
>TRBV9|-|TRBJ2-5|-
CASSVPSRGGETQYF
TGTGCCAGCAGCGTCCCCTCGCGGGGCGGGGAGACCCAGTACTTC
>TRBV5-1|once|TRBJ1-5|-
CASSLDSSNQPQHF
TGCGCCAGCAGCTTGGACAGTAGCAATCAGCCCCAGCATTTT
>TRBV5-6|many|TRBJ2-7|TRBD1
CASSLAGTGGYEQYF
TGTGCCAGCAGCTTGGCCGGGACAGGGGGCTACGAGCAGTACTTC
>TRBV20-1|many|TRBJ2-2|-
CSAVGGGRNTGELFF
TGCAGTGCTGTGGGAGGCGGGCGTAACACCGGGGAGCTGTTTTTT
>TRBV5-1|-|TRBJ2-3|TRBD2
CASSRTSGRGFPTDTQYF
TGCGCCAGCAGCCGGACTAGCGGGAGAGGATTTCCCACAGATACGCAGTATTTT
>TRBV2|many|TRBJ2-3|TRBD1
CASSRDRASTDTQYF
TGTGCCAGCAGCCGGGACAGGGCCTCCACAGATACGCAGTATTTT
>TRBV25-1|-|TRBJ1-6|TRBD1
CASRVTGTGGSPLHF
TGTGCCAGCAGAGTGACCGGGACAGGCGGTTCACCCCTCCACTTT
>TRBV2|-|TRBJ1-2|TRBD1
CASRGQNYGYTF
TGTGCCAGCAGGGGACAGAACTATGGCTACACCTTC
>TRBV5-4|-|TRBJ2-2|-
CASSLVVGNTGELFF
TGTGCCAGCAGCTTAGTGGTGGGGAACACCGGGGAGCTGTTTTTT
>TRBV10-3|-|TRBJ1-1|-
CAIRNGQTTEAFF
TGTGCCATCAGGAATGGACAGACCACTGAAGCTTTCTTT
>TRBV24-1|few|TRBJ2-3|-
CATSSLDSTDTQYF
TGTGCCACCAGCAGCTTGGACAGCACAGATACGCAGTATTTT
>TRBV2|few|TRBJ1-4|-
CASSERGLDEKLFF
TGTGCCAGCAGTGAAAGAGGGTTAGATGAAAAACTGTTTTTT
>TRBV7-2|many|TRBJ2-2|-
CASSLFRGVAGELFF
TGTGCCAGCAGCTTATTTCGAGGGGTAGCCGGGGAGCTGTTTTTT
>TRBV5-6|many|TRBJ2-7|-
CASSLATYEQYF
TGTGCCAGCAGCTTGGCCACCTACGAGCAGTACTTC
>TRBV14|many|TRBJ1-2|-
CASSQAGGAGYGYTF
TGTGCCAGCAGCCAAGCTGGGGGCGCGGGCTATGGCTACACCTTC
>TRBV29-1|-|TRBJ1-2|TRBD1
CSVELQGAHYGYTF
TGCAGCGTTGAGCTACAGGGGGCCCACTATGGCTACACCTTC
>TRBV28|-|TRBJ1-2|TRBD1
CASSTRTGGNYGYTF
TGTGCCAGCAGTACCCGGACAGGGGGAAACTATGGCTACACCTTC
>TRBV2|-|TRBJ2-7|-
CASSDLGTYERYF
TGTGCCAGCAGTGACTTAGGGACCTACGAGCGGTACTTC
>TRBV7-2|-|TRBJ1-2|-
CASSLAHGGGYTF
TGTGCCAGCAGCCTCGCACACGGTGGCGGCTACACCTTC
>TRBV19|-|TRBJ1-4|-
CASCNHGATNEKLFF
TGTGCCAGTTGCAACCACGGTGCAACTAATGAAAAACTGTTTTTT
>TRBV6-4|few|TRBJ2-1|TRBD2
CASSGTSGSEQFF
TGTGCCAGCAGTGGGACTAGCGGGAGTGAGCAGTTCTTC
>TRBV24-1|many|TRBJ2-3|-
CATGVADTQYF
TGTGCCACCGGGGTTGCAGATACGCAGTATTTT
>TRBV15|many|TRBJ2-7|TRBD2
CATSREDGGAFNEQYF
TGTGCCACCAGCAGAGAGGACGGGGGGGCATTTAACGAGCAGTACTTC
>TRBV6-2/TRBV6-3|many|TRBJ2-7|-
CASSYTLGYEQYF
TGTGCCAGCAGTTACACACTCGGCTACGAGCAGTACTTC
>TRBV25-1|-|TRBJ1-3|TRBD1
CASSDGQGATNTIYF
TGTGCCAGCAGTGATGGACAGGGGGCAACAAACACCATATATTTT
>TRBV12-3/TRBV12-4|many|TRBJ2-3|TRBD2
CASRPSGRGTDTQYF
TGTGCCAGCCGACCTAGCGGGCGGGGCACAGATACGCAGTATTTT
>TRBV6-1|-|TRBJ1-3|-
CASTAPGHLFSGNTIYF
TGTGCCAGCACCGCTCCGGGACACTTGTTCTCTGGAAACACCATATATTTT